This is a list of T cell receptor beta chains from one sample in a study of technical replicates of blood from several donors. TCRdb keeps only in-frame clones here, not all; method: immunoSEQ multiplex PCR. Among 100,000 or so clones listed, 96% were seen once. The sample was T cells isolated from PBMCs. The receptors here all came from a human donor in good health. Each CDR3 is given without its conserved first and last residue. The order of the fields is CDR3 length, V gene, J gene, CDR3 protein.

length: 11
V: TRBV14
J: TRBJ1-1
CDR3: ASSQDGKTEAF

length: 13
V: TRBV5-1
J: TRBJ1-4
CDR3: ASSPAGTGGEKLF

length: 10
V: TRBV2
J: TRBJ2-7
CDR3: ASRQGAYEQY

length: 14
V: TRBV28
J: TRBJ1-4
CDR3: ASSNLAFRGNEKLF

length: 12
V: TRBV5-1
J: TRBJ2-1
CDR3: ASRFSGRANEQF

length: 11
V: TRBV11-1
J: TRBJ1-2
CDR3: ASSNTGVYGYT

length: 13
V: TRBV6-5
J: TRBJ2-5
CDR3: AAIPSGGPLGTQY

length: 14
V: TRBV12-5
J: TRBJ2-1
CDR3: ASGFTLSGGYNEQF

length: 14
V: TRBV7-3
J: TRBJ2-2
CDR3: ASSLFRRGNTGELF

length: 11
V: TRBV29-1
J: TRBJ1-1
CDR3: SDVRGPNTEAF

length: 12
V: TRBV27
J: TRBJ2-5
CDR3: ASSGLPQGRTQY

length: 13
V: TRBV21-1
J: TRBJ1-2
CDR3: ASPKEGQGNYGYT

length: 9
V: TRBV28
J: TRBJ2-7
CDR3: ASKQGDEQY

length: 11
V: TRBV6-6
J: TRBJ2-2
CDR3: ASRIDSTGELF

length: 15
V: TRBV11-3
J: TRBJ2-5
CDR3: ASSLRIFGQGRETQY

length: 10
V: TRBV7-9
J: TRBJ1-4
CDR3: AWANMGEKLF

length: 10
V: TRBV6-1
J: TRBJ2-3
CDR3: ASTTDRGSGY

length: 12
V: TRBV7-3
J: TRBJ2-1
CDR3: ASRRESSYNEQF